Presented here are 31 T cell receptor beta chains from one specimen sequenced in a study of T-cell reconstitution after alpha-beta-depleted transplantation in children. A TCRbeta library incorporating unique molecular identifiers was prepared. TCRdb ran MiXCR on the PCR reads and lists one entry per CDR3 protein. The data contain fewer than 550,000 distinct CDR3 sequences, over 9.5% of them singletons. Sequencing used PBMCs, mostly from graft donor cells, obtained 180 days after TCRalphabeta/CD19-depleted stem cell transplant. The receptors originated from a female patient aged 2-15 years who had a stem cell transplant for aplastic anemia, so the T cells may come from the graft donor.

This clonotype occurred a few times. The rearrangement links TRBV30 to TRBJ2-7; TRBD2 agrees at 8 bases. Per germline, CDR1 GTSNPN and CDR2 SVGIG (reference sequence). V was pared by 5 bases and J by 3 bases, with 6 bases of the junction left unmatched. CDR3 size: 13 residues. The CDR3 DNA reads TGTGCCTGGGCATTAGCGGGACTCTACGAGCAGTACTTC. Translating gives CAWALAGLYEQYF.

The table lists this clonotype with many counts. This chain's CDR3 is CASSPGPFEETQYF. The DNA for the CDR3 is TGTGCCAGCAGCCCGGGACCGTTCGAAGAGACCCAGTACTTC. This chain connects TRBV5-6 to TRBJ2-5; D assignment may be TRBD1 or TRBD2 (5 bases each). Per germline, CDR1 SGHDT and CDR2 YYEEEE. The V gene lost 4 bases and the J gene lost 3 bases, with 13 bases spanning the gap. CDR3 length equals 14 residues.

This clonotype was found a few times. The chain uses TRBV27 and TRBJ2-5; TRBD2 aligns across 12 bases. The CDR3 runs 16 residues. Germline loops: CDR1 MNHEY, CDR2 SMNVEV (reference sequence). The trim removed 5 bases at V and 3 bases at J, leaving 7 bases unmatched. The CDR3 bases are TGTGCCAGCAGTCCCATAGGACTAGCGGGAAAAGAGACCCAGTACTTC. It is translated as CASSPIGLAGKETQYF.

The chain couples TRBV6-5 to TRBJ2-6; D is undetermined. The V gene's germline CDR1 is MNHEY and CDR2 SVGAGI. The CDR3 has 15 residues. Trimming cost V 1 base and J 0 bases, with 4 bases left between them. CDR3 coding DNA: TGTGCCAGCAGTTACTGGGCCTCTGGGGCCAACGTCCTGACTTTC. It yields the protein CASSYWASGANVLTF.

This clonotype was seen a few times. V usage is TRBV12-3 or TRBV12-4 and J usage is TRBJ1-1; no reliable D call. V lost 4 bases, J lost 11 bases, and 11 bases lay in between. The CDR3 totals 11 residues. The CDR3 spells CASSSLRSAFF. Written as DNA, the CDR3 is TGTGCCAGCAGTTCCCTTCGGTCGGCTTTCTTT.

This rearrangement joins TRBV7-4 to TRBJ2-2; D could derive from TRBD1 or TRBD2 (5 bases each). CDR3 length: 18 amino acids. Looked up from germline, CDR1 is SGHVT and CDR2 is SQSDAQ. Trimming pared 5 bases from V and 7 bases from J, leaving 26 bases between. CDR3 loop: CASSPNRDHGVESGELFF. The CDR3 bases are TGTGCCAGCAGCCCTAACCGGGACCACGGGGTAGAGAGCGGGGAGCTGTTTTTT. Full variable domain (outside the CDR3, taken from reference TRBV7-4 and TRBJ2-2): GAGVSQSPRYKVAKRGRDVALRCDSISGHVTLYWYRQTLGQGSEVLTYSQSDAQRDKSGRPSGRFSAERPERSVSTLKIQRTEQGDSAVYLCASSPNRDHGVESGELFFGEGSRLTVL.

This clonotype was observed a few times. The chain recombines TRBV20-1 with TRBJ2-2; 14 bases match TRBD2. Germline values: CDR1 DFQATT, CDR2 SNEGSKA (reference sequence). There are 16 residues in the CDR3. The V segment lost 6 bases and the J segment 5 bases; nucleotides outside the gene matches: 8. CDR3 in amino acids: CSAPTSGRAITGELFF. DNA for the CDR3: TGCAGTGCCCCGACTAGCGGGAGGGCCATTACCGGGGAGCTGTTTTTT.

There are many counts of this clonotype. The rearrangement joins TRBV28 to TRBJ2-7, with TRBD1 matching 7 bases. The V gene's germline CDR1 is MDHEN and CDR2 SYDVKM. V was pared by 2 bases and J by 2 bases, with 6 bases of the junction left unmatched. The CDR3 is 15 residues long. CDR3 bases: TGTGCCAGCAGTTTACCCGACAGGGAAGCCTACGAGCAGTACTTC. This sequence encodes CASSLPDREAYEQYF.

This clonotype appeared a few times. CDR3 residues: CASSQAGMSYGYTF. The CDR3 DNA reads TGCGCCAGCAGCCAAGCGGGAATGAGCTATGGCTACACCTTC. V and J are TRBV4-3 and TRBJ1-2; D unclear. Germline CDR1 LGHNA, CDR2 YSLEER. The CDR3 sequence is 14 residues long. Trimming took 1 base from V and 4 from J, leaving 10 bases between them.

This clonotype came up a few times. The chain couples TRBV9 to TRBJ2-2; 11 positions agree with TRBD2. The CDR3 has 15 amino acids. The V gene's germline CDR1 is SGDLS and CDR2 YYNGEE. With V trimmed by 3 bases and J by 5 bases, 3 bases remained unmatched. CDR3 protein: CASSAGLAATGELFF. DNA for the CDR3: TGTGCCAGCAGCGCGGGACTAGCGGCAACCGGGGAGCTGTTTTTT.

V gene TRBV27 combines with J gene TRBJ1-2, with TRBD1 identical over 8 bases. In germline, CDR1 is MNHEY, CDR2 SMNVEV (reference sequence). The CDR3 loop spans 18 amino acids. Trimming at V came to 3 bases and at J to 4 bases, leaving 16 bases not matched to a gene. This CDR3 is CASSLSPPNDRGGYGYTF. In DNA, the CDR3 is TGTGCCAGCAGTTTGTCCCCCCCCAATGACAGGGGAGGCTATGGCTACACCTTC.

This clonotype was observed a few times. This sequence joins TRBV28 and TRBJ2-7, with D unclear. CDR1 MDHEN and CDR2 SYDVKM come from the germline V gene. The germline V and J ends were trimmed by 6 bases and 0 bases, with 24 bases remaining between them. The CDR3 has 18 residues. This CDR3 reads CASSPLTRLPQSSYEQYF. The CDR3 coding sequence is TGTGCCAGCAGCCCCCTCACCCGACTCCCTCAGAGCTCCTACGAGCAGTACTTC.

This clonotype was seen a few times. The CDR3 sequence: CASRWRGNRFSGNTIYF. The CDR3 region has the DNA TGTGCCAGCAGATGGAGGGGGAACAGATTCTCTGGAAACACCATATATTTT. The rearrangement links TRBV12-3 or TRBV12-4 to TRBJ1-3; perhaps TRBD1 as D (6 bases). Trimming left V 6 bases short and J 0 bases short, with 18 bases between. The CDR3 is 17 amino acids.

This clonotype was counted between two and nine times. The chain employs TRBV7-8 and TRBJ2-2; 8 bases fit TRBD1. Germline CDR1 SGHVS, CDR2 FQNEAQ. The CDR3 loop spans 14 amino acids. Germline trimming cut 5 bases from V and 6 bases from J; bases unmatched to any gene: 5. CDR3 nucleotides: TGTGCCAGCAGCCAGGACAGGGACGCCGGGGAGCTGTTTTTT. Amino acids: CASSQDRDAGELFF.

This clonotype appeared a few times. The CDR3 reads CASSSVPADTEAFF. DNA for the CDR3: TGTGCCAGCAGCTCGGTCCCAGCGGACACTGAAGCTTTCTTT. V is TRBV7-9 and J is TRBJ1-1; D not resolved. Germline CDR1 reads SEHNR; CDR2 reads FQNEAQ (reference sequence). This CDR3 is 14 amino acids long. V lost 4 bases and J 3 bases, leaving 12 bases between the germline ends.

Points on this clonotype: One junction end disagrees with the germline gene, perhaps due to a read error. This CDR3 reads CSAPVGAFYNDQFF. The CDR3 nucleotides read TGCAGTGCCCCAGTGGGGGCCTTCTACAATGACCAGTTCTTC. This chain links TRBV20-1 with TRBJ2-1; D perhaps matches TRBD1 (6 bases). Germline CDR1 is DFQATT and CDR2 is SNEGSKA (reference sequence). The CDR3 is 14 residues long.

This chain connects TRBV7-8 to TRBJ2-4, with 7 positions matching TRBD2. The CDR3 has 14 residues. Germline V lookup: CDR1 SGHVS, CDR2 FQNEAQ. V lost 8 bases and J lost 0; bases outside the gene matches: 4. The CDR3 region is CASARTRAKNIQYF. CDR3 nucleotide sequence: TGTGCCAGCGCTAGGACTAGAGCCAAAAACATTCAGTACTTC.

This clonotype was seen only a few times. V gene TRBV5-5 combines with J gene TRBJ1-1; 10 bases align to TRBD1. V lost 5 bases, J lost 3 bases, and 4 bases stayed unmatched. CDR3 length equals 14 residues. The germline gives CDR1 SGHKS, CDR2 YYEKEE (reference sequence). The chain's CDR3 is CASRSGTGDTEAFF. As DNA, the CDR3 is TGTGCCAGCAGGTCCGGGACAGGGGACACTGAAGCTTTCTTT.

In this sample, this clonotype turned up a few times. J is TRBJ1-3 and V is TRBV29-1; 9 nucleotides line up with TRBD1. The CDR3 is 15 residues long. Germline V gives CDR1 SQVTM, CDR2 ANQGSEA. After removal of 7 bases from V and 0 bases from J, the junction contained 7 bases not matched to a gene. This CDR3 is CSAAGTGISGNTIYF. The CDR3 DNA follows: TGCAGCGCCGCCGGGACAGGGATCTCTGGAAACACCATATATTTT.

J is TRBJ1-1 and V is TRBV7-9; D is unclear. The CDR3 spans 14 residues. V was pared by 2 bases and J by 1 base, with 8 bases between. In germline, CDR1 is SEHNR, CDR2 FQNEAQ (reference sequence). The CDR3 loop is CASSLLQGNTEAFF. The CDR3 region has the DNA TGTGCCAGCAGCTTACTCCAAGGGAACACTGAAGCTTTCTTT.

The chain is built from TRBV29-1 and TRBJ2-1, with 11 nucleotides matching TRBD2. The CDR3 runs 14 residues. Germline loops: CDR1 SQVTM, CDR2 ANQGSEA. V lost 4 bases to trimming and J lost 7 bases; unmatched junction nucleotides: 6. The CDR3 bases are TGCAGCGTTGTACTACTAGCGGGAGTGAATGAGCAGTTCTTC. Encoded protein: CSVVLLAGVNEQFF.

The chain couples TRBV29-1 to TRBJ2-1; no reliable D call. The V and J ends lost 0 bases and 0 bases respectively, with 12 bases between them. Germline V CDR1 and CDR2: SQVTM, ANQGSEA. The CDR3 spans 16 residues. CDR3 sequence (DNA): TGCAGCGTTGAAGATCACTCCGAGAGCTCCTACAATGAGCAGTTCTTC. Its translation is CSVEDHSESSYNEQFF.

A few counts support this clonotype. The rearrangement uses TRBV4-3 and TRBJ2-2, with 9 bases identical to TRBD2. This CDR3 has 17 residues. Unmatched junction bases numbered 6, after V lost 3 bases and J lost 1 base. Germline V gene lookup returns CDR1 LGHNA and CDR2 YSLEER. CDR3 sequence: CASSQPGLAMNTGELFF. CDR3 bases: TGCGCCAGCAGCCAGCCCGGACTAGCGATGAACACCGGGGAGCTGTTTTTT.

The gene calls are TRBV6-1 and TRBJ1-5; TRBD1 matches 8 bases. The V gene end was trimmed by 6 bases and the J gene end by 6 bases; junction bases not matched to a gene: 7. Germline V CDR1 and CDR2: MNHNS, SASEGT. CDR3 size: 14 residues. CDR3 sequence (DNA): TGTGCCAGCAGAGAGACAGGGGAGAGTCAGCCCCAGCATTTT. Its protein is CASRETGESQPQHF.

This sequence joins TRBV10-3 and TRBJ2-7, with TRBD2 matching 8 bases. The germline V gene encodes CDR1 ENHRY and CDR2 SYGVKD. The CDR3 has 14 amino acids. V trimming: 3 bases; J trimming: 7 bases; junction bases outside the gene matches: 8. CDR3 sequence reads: CAISDAGGILEQYV. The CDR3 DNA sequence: TGTGCCATCAGTGATGCGGGAGGCATCCTGGAGCAGTACGTC.

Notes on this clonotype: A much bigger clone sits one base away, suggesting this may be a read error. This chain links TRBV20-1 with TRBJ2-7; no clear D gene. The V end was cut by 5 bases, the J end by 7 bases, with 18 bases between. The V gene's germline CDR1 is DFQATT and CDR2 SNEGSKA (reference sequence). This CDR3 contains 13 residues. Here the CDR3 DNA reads TGCAGTGCTCCGCCAAGACCGAATTCTGAGCAGTACTTC. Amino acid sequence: CSAPPRPNSEQYF.

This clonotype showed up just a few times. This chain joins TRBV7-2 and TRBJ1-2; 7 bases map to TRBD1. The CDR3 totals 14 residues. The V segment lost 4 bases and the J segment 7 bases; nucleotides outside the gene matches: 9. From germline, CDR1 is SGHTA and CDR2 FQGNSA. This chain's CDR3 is CASSSTGRWGGYTF. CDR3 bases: TGTGCCAGCAGCTCGACAGGGAGGTGGGGTGGCTACACCTTC. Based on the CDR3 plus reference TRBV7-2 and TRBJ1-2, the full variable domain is GAGVSQSPSNKVTEKGKDVELRCDPISGHTALYWYRQSLGQGLEFLIYFQGNSAPDKSGLPSDRFSAERTGGSVSTLTIQRTQQEDSAVYLCASSSTGRWGGYTFGSGTRLTVV.

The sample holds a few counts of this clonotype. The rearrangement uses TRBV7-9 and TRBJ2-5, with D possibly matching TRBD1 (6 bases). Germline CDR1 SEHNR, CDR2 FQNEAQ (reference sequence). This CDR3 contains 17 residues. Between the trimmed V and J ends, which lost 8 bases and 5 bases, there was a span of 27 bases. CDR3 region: CASSPIYGTPPRETQYF. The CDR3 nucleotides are TGTGCCAGCTCCCCAATCTACGGGACACCCCCTCGGGAGACCCAGTACTTC. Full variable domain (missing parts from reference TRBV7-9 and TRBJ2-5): DTGVSQNPRHKITKRGQNVTFRCDPISEHNRLYWYRQTLGQGPEFLTYFQNEAQLEKSRLLSDRFSAERPKGSFSTLEIQRTEQGDSAMYLCASSPIYGTPPRETQYFGPGTRLLVL.

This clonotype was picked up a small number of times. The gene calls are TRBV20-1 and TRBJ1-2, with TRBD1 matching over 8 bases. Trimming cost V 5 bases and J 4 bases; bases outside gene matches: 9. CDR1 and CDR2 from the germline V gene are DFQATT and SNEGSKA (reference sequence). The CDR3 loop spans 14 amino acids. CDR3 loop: CSAAKDRVVYGYTF. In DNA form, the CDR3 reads TGCAGTGCTGCAAAGGACAGGGTCGTCTATGGCTACACCTTC.

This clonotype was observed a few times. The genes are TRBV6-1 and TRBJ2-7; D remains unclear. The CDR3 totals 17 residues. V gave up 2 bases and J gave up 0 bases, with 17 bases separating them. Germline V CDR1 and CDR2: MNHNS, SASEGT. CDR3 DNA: TGTGCCAGCAGTGAAAAGCCCGGGCCGCCTTTCTCCTACGAGCAGTACTTC. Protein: CASSEKPGPPFSYEQYF.

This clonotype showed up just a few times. CDR3 sequence: CASSYTRDRDYRLAKNIQYF. DNA for the CDR3: TGTGCCAGCAGTTACACCCGGGACAGGGATTATCGTCTGGCCAAAAACATTCAGTACTTC. This chain joins TRBV6-2 or TRBV6-3 and TRBJ2-4, with 9 positions matching TRBD1. This CDR3 has 20 amino acids. Germline assignment: CDR1 MNHEY and CDR2 SVGEGT. Trimming removed 2 bases from V and 1 base from J; junction bases left unmatched: 15.